This is a list of T cell receptor beta chains from one sample in a study of T cell repertoires in cytomegalovirus infection. MiXCR was run by TCRdb on the reads, yielding one entry per CDR3 protein. The sample lists 560,000 or so distinct CDR3 sequences, about 17% occurring once. The source material was CD8+ T cells from PBMCs. These receptors were collected from a human donor in good health (CMV status not recorded). Some clones in this sample may be carry-over from other donors' samples. The CDR3 runs from the conserved cysteine through the conserved F or W. D genes are given only for firm matches. The size of a clone is reported for some rows only, either as once, few or many, or as a class for expanded clones.

v_gene	abundance	j_gene	d_gene	CDR3aa	CDR3nt
TRBV12-3/TRBV12-4	NA	TRBJ2-3	NA	CASSLAADSPPLTDTQYF	TGTGCCAGCAGTTTAGCGGCTGACTCCCCGCCCCTCACAGATACGCAGTATTTT
TRBV5-4	many	TRBJ1-1	NA	CASSLNRVLNTEAFF	TGTGCCAGCAGCTTAAACAGGGTACTGAACACTGAAGCTTTCTTT
TRBV7-3	NA	TRBJ2-1	NA	CASSSDRAQFYNEQFF	TGTGCCAGCAGCTCGGACCGGGCACAGTTCTACAATGAGCAGTTCTTC
TRBV27	NA	TRBJ2-7	NA	CASSLDGGYYEQYF	TGTGCCAGCAGTTTAGACGGAGGTTACTACGAGCAGTACTTC
TRBV7-6	many	TRBJ2-1	NA	CASSLYTYNEQFF	TGTGCCAGCAGCTTATATACCTACAATGAGCAGTTCTTC
TRBV9	NA	TRBJ2-7	TRBD2	CASSPSGRGDEQYF	TGTGCCAGCAGTCCTAGCGGGCGCGGGGACGAGCAGTACTTC
TRBV11-2	many	TRBJ2-5	TRBD2	CASSPRLAGGPETQYF	TGTGCCAGCAGCCCCAGACTAGCGGGGGGGCCGGAGACCCAGTACTTC
TRBV24-1	few	TRBJ2-1	NA	CATSDSSNEQFF	TGTGCCACCAGTGATTCTAGCAATGAGCAGTTCTTC
TRBV20-1	many	TRBJ2-1	NA	CSAPLHEQFF	TGCAGTGCCCCGCTCCATGAGCAGTTCTTC
TRBV7-2	many	TRBJ2-7	TRBD1	CASSRDSHYEQYF	TGTGCCAGCAGTCGGGACAGCCACTACGAGCAGTACTTC
TRBV7-3	many	TRBJ2-3	NA	CASSPPGTTDTQYF	TGTGCCAGCAGCCCTCCCGGGACAACAGATACGCAGTATTTT
TRBV19	NA	TRBJ2-1	NA	CASSIESVPYNEQFF	TGTGCCAGTAGTATCGAAAGCGTCCCCTACAATGAGCAGTTCTTC
TRBV6-5	many	TRBJ1-1	NA	CASSYGNGNTEAFF	TGTGCCAGCAGTTACGGCAATGGGAACACTGAAGCTTTCTTT
TRBV7-6	many	TRBJ2-7	NA	CASSDNLAGYEQYF	TGTGCCAGCAGCGACAACCTTGCGGGGTACGAGCAGTACTTC
TRBV6-1	NA	TRBJ1-1	NA	CASSGVTEAFF	TGTGCCAGCAGTGGGGTCACTGAAGCTTTCTTT
TRBV7-9	many	TRBJ1-2	TRBD1	CASSLTGNSNYGYTF	TGTGCCAGCAGCTTGACAGGGAACTCTAACTATGGCTACACCTTC
TRBV4-1	many	TRBJ2-7	NA	CASSQGGQDSYEQYF	TGCGCCAGCAGCCAAGGGGGGCAGGACTCCTACGAGCAGTACTTC
TRBV6-5	few	TRBJ2-1	NA	CASRRSRGGGDEQFF	TGTGCCAGCAGACGCTCCCGCGGGGGCGGTGATGAGCAGTTCTTC
TRBV7-3	many	TRBJ2-2	NA	CASSLTSAGVNTGELFF	TGTGCCAGCAGCTTAACGAGCGCAGGGGTGAACACCGGGGAGCTGTTTTTT
TRBV11-2	many	TRBJ1-1	TRBD1	CASSRRTGIGMNTEAFF	TGTGCCAGCAGCAGGCGGACAGGGATAGGCATGAACACTGAAGCTTTCTTT
TRBV27	NA	TRBJ2-3	TRBD1	CASSLGTGWTDTQNF	TGTGCCAGCAGTTTAGGGACAGGGTGGACAGATACGCAGAATTTT
TRBV7-3	many	TRBJ2-7	TRBD1	CASSLGQGNYEQYF	TGTGCCAGCAGTTTAGGACAGGGGAACTACGAGCAGTACTTC
TRBV14	NA	TRBJ2-1	TRBD2	CASSLDMMGGRQFF	TGTGCCAGCAGCCTGGACATGATGGGGGGGAGGCAGTTCTTC
TRBV12-3/TRBV12-4	NA	TRBJ2-1	NA	CASSERGREQFF	TGTGCCAGCAGTGAACGAGGACGGGAGCAGTTCTTC
TRBV20-1	NA	TRBJ2-1	TRBD2	CSARGTSGSDEQFF	TGCAGTGCTAGGGGGACTAGCGGGAGCGATGAGCAGTTCTTC
TRBV24-1	NA	TRBJ2-1	NA	CATSDSTSYNKQFF	TGTGCCACCAGTGATTCAACATCCTACAATAAGCAGTTCTTC
TRBV7-9	many	TRBJ2-7	TRBD1	CASTLEGQASYEQYF	TGTGCCAGCACTCTCGAGGGACAGGCATCCTACGAGCAGTACTTC
TRBV14	NA	TRBJ2-7	NA	CASRHGLNFEQYF	TGTGCCAGCAGACATGGACTAAACTTTGAGCAGTACTTC
TRBV7-8	many	TRBJ1-3	NA	CASSPLSGDSGNTIYF	TGTGCCAGCAGCCCTCTCTCCGGGGACTCTGGAAACACCATATATTTT
TRBV20-1	many	TRBJ2-1	NA	CSALVADSYNEQFF	TGCAGTGCCCTAGTCGCGGATTCCTACAATGAGCAGTTCTTC
TRBV7-6	many	TRBJ2-3	TRBD2	CASSGTSGPTDTQYF	TGTGCCAGCAGCGGGACTAGCGGGCCCACAGATACGCAGTATTTT